Sequencing of this TCR beta chain was carried out in a study of CD8 T cells in Susac syndrome. Study-wide context: Patients with Susac syndrome who were sequenced included over five with active disease and eight in remission.

Random hexamers primed reverse transcription of about 0.45 to 1 ug RNA. Across 54 Vbeta and 13 Jbeta, immunoSEQ multiplex PCR amplified TCR beta CDR3. In TCRdb, the immunoSEQ multiplex PCR reads were re-called with MiXCR into one record per CDR3 protein. The table lists around 170,000 distinct CDR3 sequences, more than 90% of them singletons. CD8+ and CD4+ T cells from blood underwent TCR beta sequencing, which was carried out in a high-throughput format. The receptor was isolated from a human donor with Susac syndrome. Material: CD4+ T cells from PBMCs.

The CDR3 region is CASSLDSGQGAFF. The CDR3 region has the DNA TGTGCCAGCAGCTTAGACTCGGGGCAAGGAGCTTTCTTT. The rearrangement links TRBV11-2 to TRBJ1-1, with D maybe TRBD1 (5 bases). The CDR3 has 13 residues. Trimming removed 0 bases at V and 10 bases at J, with 12 bases between. Germline CDR1 reads SGHAT; CDR2 reads FQNNGV.